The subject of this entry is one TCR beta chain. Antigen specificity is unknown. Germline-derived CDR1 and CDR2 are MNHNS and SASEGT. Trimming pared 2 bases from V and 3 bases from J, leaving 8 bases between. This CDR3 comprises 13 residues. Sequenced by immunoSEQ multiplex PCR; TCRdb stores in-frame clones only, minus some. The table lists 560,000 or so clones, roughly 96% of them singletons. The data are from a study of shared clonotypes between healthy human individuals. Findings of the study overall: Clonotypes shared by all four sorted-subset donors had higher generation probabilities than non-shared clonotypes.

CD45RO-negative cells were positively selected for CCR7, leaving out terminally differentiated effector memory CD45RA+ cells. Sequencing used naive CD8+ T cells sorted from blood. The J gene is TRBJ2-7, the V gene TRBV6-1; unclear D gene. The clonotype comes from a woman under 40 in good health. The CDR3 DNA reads TGTGCCAGCAGTGAATTGGTGGGCTACGAGCAGTACTTC. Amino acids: CASSELVGYEQYF.